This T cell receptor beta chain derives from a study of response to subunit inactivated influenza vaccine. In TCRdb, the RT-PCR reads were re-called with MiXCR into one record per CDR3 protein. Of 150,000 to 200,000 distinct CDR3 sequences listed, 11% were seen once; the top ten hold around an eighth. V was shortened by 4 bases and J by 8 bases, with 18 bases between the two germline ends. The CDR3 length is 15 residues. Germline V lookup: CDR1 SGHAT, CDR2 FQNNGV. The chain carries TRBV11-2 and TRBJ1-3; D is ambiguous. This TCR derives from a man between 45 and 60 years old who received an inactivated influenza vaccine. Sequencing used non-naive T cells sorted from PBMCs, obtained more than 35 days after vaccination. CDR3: CASSSLGLGKDTIYF. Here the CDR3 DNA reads TGTGCCAGCAGCTCCCTTGGACTGGGGAAGGACACCATATATTTT.